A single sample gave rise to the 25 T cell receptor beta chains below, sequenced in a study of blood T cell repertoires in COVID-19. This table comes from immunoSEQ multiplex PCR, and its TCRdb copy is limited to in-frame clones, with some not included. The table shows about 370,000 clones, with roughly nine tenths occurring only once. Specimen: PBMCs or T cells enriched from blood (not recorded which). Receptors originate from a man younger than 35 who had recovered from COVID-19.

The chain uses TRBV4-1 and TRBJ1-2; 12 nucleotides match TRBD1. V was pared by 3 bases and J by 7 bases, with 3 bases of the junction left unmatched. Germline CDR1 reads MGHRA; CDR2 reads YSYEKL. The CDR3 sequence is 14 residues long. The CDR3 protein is CASSHGTGGSGYTF. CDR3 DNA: TGCGCCAGCAGCCATGGGACAGGGGGCTCTGGCTACACCTTC.

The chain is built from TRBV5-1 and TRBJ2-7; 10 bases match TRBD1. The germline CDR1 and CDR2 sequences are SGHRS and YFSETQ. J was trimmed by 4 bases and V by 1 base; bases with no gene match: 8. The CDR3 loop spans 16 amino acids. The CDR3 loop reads CASSLTGDRGSYEQYF. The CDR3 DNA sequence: TGCGCCAGCAGCTTGACCGGGGACAGGGGAAGTTACGAGCAGTACTTC.

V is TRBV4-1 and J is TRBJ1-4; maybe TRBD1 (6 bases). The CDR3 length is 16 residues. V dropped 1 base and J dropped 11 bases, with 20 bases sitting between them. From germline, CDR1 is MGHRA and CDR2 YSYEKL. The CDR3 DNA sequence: TGCGCCAGCAGCCAAGTCGTGCTGACAGGAACGAAGAAACTGTTTTTT. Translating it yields CASSQVVLTGTKKLFF.

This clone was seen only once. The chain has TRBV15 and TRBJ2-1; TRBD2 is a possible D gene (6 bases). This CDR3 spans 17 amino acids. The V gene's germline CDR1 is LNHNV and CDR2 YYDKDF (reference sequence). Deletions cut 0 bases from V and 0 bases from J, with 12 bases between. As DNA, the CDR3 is TGTGCCACCAGCAGAGATCTGGGGGGAATCTCCTACAATGAGCAGTTCTTC. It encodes CATSRDLGGISYNEQFF.

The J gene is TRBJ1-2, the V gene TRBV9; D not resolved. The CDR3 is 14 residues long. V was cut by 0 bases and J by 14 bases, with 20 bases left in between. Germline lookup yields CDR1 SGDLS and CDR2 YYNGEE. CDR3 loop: CASSVGETNTGLTF. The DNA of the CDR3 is TGTGCCAGCAGCGTAGGGGAGACGAACACGGGGTTGACCTTC.

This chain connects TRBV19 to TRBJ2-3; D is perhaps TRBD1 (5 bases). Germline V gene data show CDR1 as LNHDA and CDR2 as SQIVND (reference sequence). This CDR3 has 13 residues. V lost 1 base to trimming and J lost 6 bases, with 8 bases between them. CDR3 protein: CASSIGGADTQYF. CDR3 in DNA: TGTGCCAGTAGTATAGGGGGCGCTGATACGCAGTATTTT.

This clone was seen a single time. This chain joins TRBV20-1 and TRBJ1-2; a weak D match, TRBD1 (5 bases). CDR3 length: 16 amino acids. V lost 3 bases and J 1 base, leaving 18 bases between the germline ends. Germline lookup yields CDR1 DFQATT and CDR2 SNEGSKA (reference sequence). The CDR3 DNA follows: TGCAGTGCTAGTGTATTTGCCGCAGGGCATAACTATGGCTACACCTTC. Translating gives CSASVFAAGHNYGYTF.

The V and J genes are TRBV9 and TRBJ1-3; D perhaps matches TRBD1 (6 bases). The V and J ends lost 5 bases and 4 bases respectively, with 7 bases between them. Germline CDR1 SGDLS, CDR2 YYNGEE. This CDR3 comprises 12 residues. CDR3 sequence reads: CASRGAGNTIYF. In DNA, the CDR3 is TGTGCCAGCAGGGGGGCAGGAAACACCATATATTTT.

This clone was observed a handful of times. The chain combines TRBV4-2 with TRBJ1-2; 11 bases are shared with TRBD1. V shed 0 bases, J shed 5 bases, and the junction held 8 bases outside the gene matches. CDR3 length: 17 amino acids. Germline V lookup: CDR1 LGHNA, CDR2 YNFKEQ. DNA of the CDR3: TGTGCCAGCAGCCAAGATGGGACAGGGGGTTTTAGTTATGGCTACACCTTC. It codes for CASSQDGTGGFSYGYTF.

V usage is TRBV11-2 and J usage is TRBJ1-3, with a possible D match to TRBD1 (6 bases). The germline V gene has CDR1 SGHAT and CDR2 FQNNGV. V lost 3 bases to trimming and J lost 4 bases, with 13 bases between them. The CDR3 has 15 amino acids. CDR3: CASSFAKGQGNTIYF. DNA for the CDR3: TGTGCCAGCAGCTTCGCGAAAGGACAGGGAAACACCATATATTTT. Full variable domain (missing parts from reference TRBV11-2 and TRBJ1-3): EAGVAQSPRYKIIEKRQSVAFWCNPISGHATLYWYQQILGQGPKLLIQFQNNGVVDDSQLPKDRFSAERLKGVDSTLKIQPAKLEDSAVYLCASSFAKGQGNTIYFGEGSWLTVV.

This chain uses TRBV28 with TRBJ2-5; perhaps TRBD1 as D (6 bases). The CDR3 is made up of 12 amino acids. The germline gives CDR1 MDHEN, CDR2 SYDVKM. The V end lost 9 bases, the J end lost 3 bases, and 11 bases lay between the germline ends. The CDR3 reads CARARTEETQYF. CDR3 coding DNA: TGTGCCAGGGCAAGGACAGAAGAGACCCAGTACTTC.

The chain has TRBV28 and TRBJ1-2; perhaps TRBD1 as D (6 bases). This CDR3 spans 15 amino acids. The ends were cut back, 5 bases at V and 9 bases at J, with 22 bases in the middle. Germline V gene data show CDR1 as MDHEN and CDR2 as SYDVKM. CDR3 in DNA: TGTGCCAGCAGTCCCCTCCCAGCACAGGGTGTAAGCTACACCTTC. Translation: CASSPLPAQGVSYTF.

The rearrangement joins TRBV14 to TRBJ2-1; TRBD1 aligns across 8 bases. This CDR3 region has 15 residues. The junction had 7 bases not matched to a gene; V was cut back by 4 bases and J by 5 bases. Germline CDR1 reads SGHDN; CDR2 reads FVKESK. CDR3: CASSPQGARNNEQFF. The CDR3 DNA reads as TGTGCCAGCAGCCCGCAGGGGGCGCGAAACAATGAGCAGTTCTTC.

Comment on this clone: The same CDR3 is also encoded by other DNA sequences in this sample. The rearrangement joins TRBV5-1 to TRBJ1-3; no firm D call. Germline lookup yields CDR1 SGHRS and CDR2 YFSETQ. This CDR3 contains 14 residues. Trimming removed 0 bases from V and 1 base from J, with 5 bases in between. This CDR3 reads CASSLGSSGNTIYF. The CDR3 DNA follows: TGCGCCAGCAGCTTGGGTTCTTCTGGAAACACCATATATTTT.

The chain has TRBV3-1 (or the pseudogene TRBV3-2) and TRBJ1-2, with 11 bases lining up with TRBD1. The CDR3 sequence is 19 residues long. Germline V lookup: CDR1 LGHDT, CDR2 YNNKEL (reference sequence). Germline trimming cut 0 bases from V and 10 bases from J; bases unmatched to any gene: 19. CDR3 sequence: CASSQETPSVSDRGPDYTF. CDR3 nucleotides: TGTGCCAGCAGCCAAGAAACCCCTTCGGTCTCGGACAGGGGGCCGGACTACACCTTC.

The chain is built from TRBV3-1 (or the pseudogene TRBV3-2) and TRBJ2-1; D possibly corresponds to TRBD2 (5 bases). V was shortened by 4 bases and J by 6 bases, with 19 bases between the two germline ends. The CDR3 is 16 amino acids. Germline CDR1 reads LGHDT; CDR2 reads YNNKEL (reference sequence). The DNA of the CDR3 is TGTGCCAGCAGCCCACGAGCGGCCCCCCAAGGCAATGAGCAGTTCTTC. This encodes CASSPRAAPQGNEQFF.

CDR3 in amino acids: CASSFRGPSYEQYF. Here the CDR3 DNA reads TGTGCCAGCAGTTTTCGTGGGCCCTCCTACGAGCAGTACTTC. V usage is TRBV28 and J usage is TRBJ2-7, with no clear D. Germline V lookup: CDR1 MDHEN, CDR2 SYDVKM. V dropped 3 bases and J dropped 0 bases, with 9 bases sitting between them. The CDR3 has 14 residues.

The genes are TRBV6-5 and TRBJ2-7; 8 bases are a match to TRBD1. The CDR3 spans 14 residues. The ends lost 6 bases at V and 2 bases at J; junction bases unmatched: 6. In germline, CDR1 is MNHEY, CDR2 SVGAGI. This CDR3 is CASREDRVTYEQYF. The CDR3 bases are TGTGCCAGCAGGGAGGACAGGGTGACCTACGAGCAGTACTTC.

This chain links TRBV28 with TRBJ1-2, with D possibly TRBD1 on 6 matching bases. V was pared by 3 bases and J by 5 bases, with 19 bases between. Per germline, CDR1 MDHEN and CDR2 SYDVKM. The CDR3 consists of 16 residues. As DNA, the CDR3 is TGTGCCAGCAGTTTTCGGGGACAAACCTTAGCTTATGGCTACACCTTC. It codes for CASSFRGQTLAYGYTF.

The CDR3 bases are TGTGCCAGCAGTGGAAAAACAAGGGGCAGTCTCGATATCTCTGGGGCCAACGTCCTGACTTTC. It translates to CASSGKTRGSLDISGANVLTF. The chain recombines TRBV2 with TRBJ2-6; tentatively, D is TRBD1 (5 bases). This CDR3 spans 21 amino acids. The V and J ends lost 4 bases and 0 bases respectively, with 25 bases between them. Germline V lookup: CDR1 SNHLY, CDR2 FYNNEI. Together with reference TRBV2 and TRBJ2-6, the CDR3 gives the full variable domain: EPEVTQTPSHQVTQMGQEVILRCVPISNHLYFYWYRQILGQKVEFLVSFYNNEISEKSEIFDDQFSVERPDGSNFTLKIRSTKLEDSAMYFCASSGKTRGSLDISGANVLTFGAGSRLTVL.

The CDR3 spells CASKLGGDTQYF. The DNA of the CDR3 is TGTGCCAGCAAGCTCGGCGGAGATACGCAGTATTTT. The V call is TRBV6-5, the J call TRBJ2-3; D is ambiguous. Germline CDR1 reads MNHEY; CDR2 reads SVGAGI. V dropped 7 bases and J dropped 5 bases, with 10 bases sitting between them. CDR3 length equals 12 residues.

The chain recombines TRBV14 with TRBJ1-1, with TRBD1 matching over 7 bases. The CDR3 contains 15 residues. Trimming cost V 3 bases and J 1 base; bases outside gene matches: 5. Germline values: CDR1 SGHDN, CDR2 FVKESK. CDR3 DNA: TGTGCCAGCAGCCAGGCCGGGACAGCGAACACTGAAGCTTTCTTT. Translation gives CASSQAGTANTEAFF.

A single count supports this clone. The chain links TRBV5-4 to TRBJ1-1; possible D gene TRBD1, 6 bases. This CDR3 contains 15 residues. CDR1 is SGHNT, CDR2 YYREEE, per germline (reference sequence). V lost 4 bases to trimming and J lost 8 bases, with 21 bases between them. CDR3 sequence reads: CASSPPSTGPGEAFF. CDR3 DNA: TGTGCCAGCAGCCCCCCCTCGACAGGACCAGGGGAAGCTTTCTTT.

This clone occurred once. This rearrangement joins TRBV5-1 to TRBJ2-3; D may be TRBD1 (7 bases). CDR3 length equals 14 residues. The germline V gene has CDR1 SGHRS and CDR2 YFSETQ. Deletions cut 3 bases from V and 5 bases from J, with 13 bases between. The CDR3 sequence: CASSWGDSQDTQYF. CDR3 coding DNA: TGCGCCAGCAGCTGGGGGGACAGTCAAGATACGCAGTATTTT.

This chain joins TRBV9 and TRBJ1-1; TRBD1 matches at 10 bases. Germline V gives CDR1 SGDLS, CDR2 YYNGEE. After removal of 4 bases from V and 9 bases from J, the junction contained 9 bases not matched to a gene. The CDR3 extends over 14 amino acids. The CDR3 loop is CASSSLGQGSKAFF. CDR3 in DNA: TGTGCCAGCAGCTCATTGGGACAGGGGTCAAAAGCTTTCTTT.